The clone carrying this T cell receptor beta chain appeared once. Its specificity is unknown. Assay: immunoSEQ multiplex PCR; the TCRdb copy retains only in-frame clones and omits some. This table has 130,000 to 150,000 clones, around 91% appearing once. From germline, CDR1 is MGHRA and CDR2 YSYEKL. With 4 bases clipped from V and 6 bases from J, the junction kept 6 bases outside the gene matches. The CDR3 is made up of 15 amino acids. This sample stems from a study of T cell responses to AZD1222 COVID-19 vaccine. About the study: Pooled in the analysis were second doses at about 4 or about 12 weeks.

General study results and limits: The donors showed a predominance of white British ancestry and of females, with possible underestimation of clonal diversity. Spike as a whole was targeted by vaccine-associated CD4 TCRs, dominant at 160-218 and 743-854.

The source was peripheral blood, collected on day 0 of AZD1222 vaccination. The source of this sequence is an adult in good health. The gene calls are TRBV4-1 and TRBJ2-2; TRBD1 matches at 9 bases. The CDR3: CASSPGQGRAGELFF. CDR3 nucleotide sequence: TGCGCCAGCAGCCCGGGACAGGGTCGGGCCGGGGAGCTGTTTTTT.